Listed below are T cell receptor beta chains from one sample, sequenced in a study of cytomegalovirus exposure and HLA in healthy donors. Produced via immunoSEQ multiplex PCR; TCRdb's table is partial and in-frame only. The sample consists of 80,000 or so clones, more than 75% of them appearing once. The sample consisted of PBMCs. These receptors were taken from a man aged 35 to 55 in good health and CMV-seronegative. Both conserved end residues are part of each CDR3. D genes are given only for firm matches. Size tells how often a clone was seen (once, few, many) or the class of an expanded clone, and some rows leave it out.

D gene: TRBD1; V gene: TRBV6-5; J gene: TRBJ2-1; clone size: .; CDR3 DNA: TGTGCCAGCAGTGGGACAGGACACAATGAGCAGTTCTTC; CDR3 protein: CASSGTGHNEQFF
D gene: .; V gene: TRBV29-1; J gene: TRBJ2-5; clone size: .; CDR3 DNA: TGCAGCGTGCTCCTCAGGGGGGCAGAGACCCAGTACTTC; CDR3 protein: CSVLLRGAETQYF
D gene: TRBD1; V gene: TRBV6-6; J gene: TRBJ1-5; clone size: few; CDR3 DNA: TGTGCCAGCACCAAAGGACAGGGGGGACAGCCCCAGCATTTT; CDR3 protein: CASTKGQGGQPQHF
D gene: .; V gene: TRBV9; J gene: TRBJ2-5; clone size: .; CDR3 DNA: TGTGCCAGCAGCGTAGGCTCCCAAGAGGCCCAGTACTTC; CDR3 protein: CASSVGSQEAQYF
D gene: TRBD2; V gene: TRBV19; J gene: TRBJ2-1; clone size: .; CDR3 DNA: TGTGCCAGTAGTATCTCTAGCGGGGCTTACAATGAGCAGTTCTTC; CDR3 protein: CASSISSGAYNEQFF
D gene: TRBD1; V gene: TRBV7-2; J gene: TRBJ1-4; clone size: .; CDR3 DNA: TGTGCCAGCAGCTTACAGGGGGCGGGAACTAATGAAAAACTGTTTTTT; CDR3 protein: CASSLQGAGTNEKLFF
D gene: .; V gene: TRBV7-8; J gene: TRBJ1-4; clone size: .; CDR3 DNA: TGTGCCAGCAGATCAAATCAGGGTTTAACTAATGAAAAACTGTTTTTT; CDR3 protein: CASRSNQGLTNEKLFF
D gene: .; V gene: TRBV7-9; J gene: TRBJ2-3; clone size: .; CDR3 DNA: TGTGCCAGCAGCTTAGCAGGACGGGGTTGGACAGATACGCAGTATTTT; CDR3 protein: CASSLAGRGWTDTQYF
D gene: .; V gene: TRBV7-9; J gene: TRBJ1-2; clone size: .; CDR3 DNA: TGTGCCAGCAGCTTAAGTTCCGGTCGAAGCTATGGCTACACCTTC; CDR3 protein: CASSLSSGRSYGYTF
D gene: TRBD2; V gene: TRBV19; J gene: TRBJ2-3; clone size: .; CDR3 DNA: TGTGCCAGTAGTATCGGTAATAGCGGGGGCTCAGATACGCAGTATTTT; CDR3 protein: CASSIGNSGGSDTQYF
D gene: TRBD1; V gene: TRBV7-9; J gene: TRBJ1-1; clone size: few; CDR3 DNA: TGTGCCGGGCTGGGACAGATGAACACTGAAGCTTTCTTT; CDR3 protein: CAGLGQMNTEAFF
D gene: .; V gene: TRBV7-3; J gene: TRBJ1-4; clone size: .; CDR3 DNA: TGTGCCAGCAGCTTAGGCGGGTCCCCTAATGAAAAACTGTTTTTT; CDR3 protein: CASSLGGSPNEKLFF
D gene: .; V gene: TRBV2; J gene: TRBJ1-4; clone size: .; CDR3 DNA: TGTGCCAGCAGGCCGGGACACACGAATGAAAAACTGTTTTTT; CDR3 protein: CASRPGHTNEKLFF
D gene: TRBD2; V gene: TRBV4-2; J gene: TRBJ2-6; clone size: .; CDR3 DNA: TGTGCCAGCAGCCATAGTAATAGCGGGGGTTCTGGGGCCAACGTCCTGACTTTC; CDR3 protein: CASSHSNSGGSGANVLTF
D gene: .; V gene: TRBV7-2; J gene: TRBJ2-1; clone size: .; CDR3 DNA: TGTGCCAGCAGCCTCGCTCGGAATGAGCAGTTCTTC; CDR3 protein: CASSLARNEQFF
D gene: .; V gene: TRBV9; J gene: TRBJ1-3; clone size: .; CDR3 DNA: TGTGCCAGCAGCGGGCAGGGAATTGGAAACACCATATATTTT; CDR3 protein: CASSGQGIGNTIYF
D gene: .; V gene: TRBV30; J gene: TRBJ2-3; clone size: .; CDR3 DNA: TGTGCCTGGAGTCCAGGGTATACGCAGTATTTT; CDR3 protein: CAWSPGYTQYF
D gene: .; V gene: TRBV4-1; J gene: TRBJ1-6; clone size: .; CDR3 DNA: TGCGCCAGCAGCCAAGATCTGAGGGTATCCTATAATTCACCCCTCCACTTT; CDR3 protein: CASSQDLRVSYNSPLHF
D gene: TRBD2; V gene: TRBV7-9; J gene: TRBJ2-3; clone size: .; CDR3 DNA: TGTGCCAGCAGCCCCCGAGGAAGCGGGGGACCCACAGATACGCAGTATTTT; CDR3 protein: CASSPRGSGGPTDTQYF
D gene: .; V gene: TRBV30; J gene: TRBJ1-2; clone size: .; CDR3 DNA: TGTGCCTGGACCCACGGCTATGGCTACACCTTC; CDR3 protein: CAWTHGYGYTF
D gene: .; V gene: TRBV18; J gene: TRBJ2-7; clone size: .; CDR3 DNA: TGTGCCAGCTCGTCCAGGGATCGGAGCTCCTACGAGCAGTACTTC; CDR3 protein: CASSSRDRSSYEQYF
D gene: TRBD1; V gene: TRBV6-6; J gene: TRBJ1-5; clone size: .; CDR3 DNA: TGTGCCAGCAGTTCTGACAGGGGTGGCAATCAGCCCCAGCATTTT; CDR3 protein: CASSSDRGGNQPQHF
D gene: .; V gene: TRBV28; J gene: TRBJ1-4; clone size: .; CDR3 DNA: TGTGCCAGCAGTAAGAAAAGGGGGACGGTCGTTGAAAAACTGTTTTTT; CDR3 protein: CASSKKRGTVVEKLFF
D gene: TRBD1; V gene: TRBV7-2; J gene: TRBJ2-7; clone size: .; CDR3 DNA: TGTGCCAGTCAGGGGGCGTACTACGAGCAGTACTTC; CDR3 protein: CASQGAYYEQYF
D gene: TRBD2; V gene: TRBV7-3; J gene: TRBJ2-3; clone size: .; CDR3 DNA: TGTGCCAGCAGCTTACAGAGTCTAGCGGGGGGTAGAGATACGCAGTATTTT; CDR3 protein: CASSLQSLAGGRDTQYF
D gene: TRBD1; V gene: TRBV29-1; J gene: TRBJ2-1; clone size: .; CDR3 DNA: TGCAGCGTTGAACCGGGACAGGGTACTGAGCAGTTCTTC; CDR3 protein: CSVEPGQGTEQFF
D gene: .; V gene: TRBV6-1; J gene: TRBJ2-7; clone size: .; CDR3 DNA: TGTGCCAGCAGTGAAAGCGGTACCTACGAGCAGTACTTC; CDR3 protein: CASSESGTYEQYF
D gene: .; V gene: TRBV11-2; J gene: TRBJ1-3; clone size: few; CDR3 DNA: TGTGCCAGCAGCACGAGCTCTGGAAACACCATATATTTT; CDR3 protein: CASSTSSGNTIYF
D gene: .; V gene: TRBV4-1; J gene: TRBJ1-5; clone size: .; CDR3 DNA: TGCGCCAGCAGCCAGTATCAGGGTCTGGGGCAGCCCCAGCATTTT; CDR3 protein: CASSQYQGLGQPQHF
D gene: .; V gene: TRBV11-2; J gene: TRBJ2-3; clone size: .; CDR3 DNA: TGTGCCAGCAGCTTTAGCGCCCATACGCAGTATTTT; CDR3 protein: CASSFSAHTQYF
D gene: .; V gene: TRBV19; J gene: TRBJ1-2; clone size: .; CDR3 DNA: TGTGCCAGTAGGGGCTACTATGGCTACACCTTC; CDR3 protein: CASRGYYGYTF
D gene: .; V gene: TRBV6-6; J gene: TRBJ2-3; clone size: few; CDR3 DNA: TGTGCCACCGGACTGGGGGGAACAGGTACGCAGTATTTT; CDR3 protein: CATGLGGTGTQYF
D gene: .; V gene: TRBV2; J gene: TRBJ1-1; clone size: .; CDR3 DNA: TGTGCCAGTGCTGAGGGCGCGGGCACTGAAGCTTTCTTT; CDR3 protein: CASAEGAGTEAFF
D gene: TRBD1; V gene: TRBV28; J gene: TRBJ1-4; clone size: .; CDR3 DNA: TGTGCCAGCAGTTCCCAGGACAGGCGTGAAAAACTGTTTTTT; CDR3 protein: CASSSQDRREKLFF
D gene: TRBD1; V gene: TRBV7-2; J gene: TRBJ2-5; clone size: .; CDR3 DNA: TGTGCCAGCAGCTTTCAGGACAGGTACCAAGAGACCCAGTACTTC; CDR3 protein: CASSFQDRYQETQYF
D gene: TRBD1; V gene: TRBV5-8; J gene: TRBJ2-1; clone size: few; CDR3 DNA: TGTGCCAGCAGCTCGGGGACAGGGGATAATGAGCAGTTCTTC; CDR3 protein: CASSSGTGDNEQFF
D gene: TRBD1; V gene: TRBV10-1; J gene: TRBJ2-1; clone size: few; CDR3 DNA: TGCGCCAGCAGTGGGGTGGCAGGGGGTGAGCAGTTCTTC; CDR3 protein: CASSGVAGGEQFF
D gene: .; V gene: TRBV21-1; J gene: TRBJ1-1; clone size: .; CDR3 DNA: TGTGCCAGCAGCAAACAAACAGAAAACACTGAAGCTTTCTTT; CDR3 protein: CASSKQTENTEAFF
D gene: .; V gene: TRBV7-2; J gene: TRBJ1-6; clone size: .; CDR3 DNA: TGTGCCAGCAGCCGGAGCTCAGGGCGGAATTCACCCCTCCACTTT; CDR3 protein: CASSRSSGRNSPLHF
D gene: .; V gene: TRBV29-1; J gene: TRBJ2-1; clone size: .; CDR3 DNA: TGCAGCGTTGAAGATCACTCCTACAATGAGCAGTTCTTC; CDR3 protein: CSVEDHSYNEQFF
D gene: .; V gene: TRBV28; J gene: TRBJ2-1; clone size: few; CDR3 DNA: TGTGCCAGCAGTTTATCCCCGGGATCGGGAAATGAGCAGTTCTTC; CDR3 protein: CASSLSPGSGNEQFF
D gene: .; V gene: TRBV7-2; J gene: TRBJ1-1; clone size: .; CDR3 DNA: TGTGCCAGCAGGTTCCAGGGAGGAACTGAAGCTTTCTTT; CDR3 protein: CASRFQGGTEAFF
D gene: TRBD2; V gene: TRBV18; J gene: TRBJ2-3; clone size: .; CDR3 DNA: TGTGCCAGCTCCCCGGTGAGCGGGGGGGACATCACAGATACGCAGTATTTT; CDR3 protein: CASSPVSGGDITDTQYF
D gene: .; V gene: TRBV9; J gene: TRBJ2-5; clone size: few; CDR3 DNA: TGTGCCAGCAGCGTAGCCTTGGGACAAGCAAGCCAAGAGACCCAGTACTTC; CDR3 protein: CASSVALGQASQETQYF
D gene: .; V gene: TRBV19; J gene: TRBJ1-6; clone size: .; CDR3 DNA: TGTGCCAGTAGTACCTACTCCGGGGAGCCACCCCTCCACTTT; CDR3 protein: CASSTYSGEPPLHF
D gene: .; V gene: TRBV4-2; J gene: TRBJ1-2; clone size: .; CDR3 DNA: TGTGCCAGCAGCCAAGATCTTGTAGGCACTAACACAAACTATGGCTACACCTTC; CDR3 protein: CASSQDLVGTNTNYGYTF